This T cell receptor (beta chain) was identified during a study of T cells in Graves' hyperthyroidism and ophthalmopathy. Orbital computed tomography and thyroid ultrasound, together with serum TRAb and thyroxine and clinical symptoms, were used for diagnoses. V dropped 7 bases and J dropped 5 bases, with 15 bases sitting between them. The CDR3 is 13 amino acids. Germline loops: CDR1 SGHRS, CDR2 YFSETQ. Template material for amplifying TCR beta CDR3 regions consisted of RNA transcripts. TCR CDR3 regions were first amplified by RT-PCR with HTBI primers. TCRdb reprocessed the multiplex PCR reads via MiXCR and lists one record per CDR3 protein. The sample has 690,000 or so distinct CDR3 sequences, around 20% seen once. This clonotype has only a few counts.

This chain uses TRBV5-1 with TRBJ1-2, with D perhaps TRBD1 (6 bases). The sample comprised blood. This sequence was found in a woman in her forties or fifties with Graves' hyperthyroidism that later progressed to Graves' ophthalmopathy. CDR3 nucleotides: TGCGCCAGCCAACAGGGCCCCGCATATGGCTACACCTTC. Encoded protein: CASQQGPAYGYTF.